This T cell receptor beta chain is drawn from a study of regulatory T cells in long-lasting Graves disease. Arm-PCR of CDR3 regions and iRepertoire HTBI primers were used to build TCR beta libraries. TCRdb ran MiXCR on the multiplex PCR reads and lists one entry per CDR3 protein. The sample contains hundreds of thousands of distinct CDR3 sequences, under 20% of which appear only once. In its sample, this clonotype was seen a few times. What it binds is unknown. Time point given: newly diagnosed GD, antithyroid drugs for less than 3 months. RNA isolated from PBMCs was used to make the TCR library. CDR1 and CDR2 (germline): MNHNS, SASEGT. The length of the CDR3 is 15 residues. V lost 6 bases, J lost 6 bases, and 9 bases stayed unmatched. Study-level findings and limits: Between persistent patients, roughly 2,600 public clonotypes were shared, exceeding the approximately 870 shared between new patients.

The data also belong to a second study, concerning T cells in Graves' hyperthyroidism and ophthalmopathy. That paper notes: Absence of ophthalmopathy progression within 18 months defined stable Graves' hyperthyroidism. The HTBI set primed first-round TCR CDR3 RT-PCR.

The clonotype originates from a woman in her twenties or thirties with Graves disease. The J gene is TRBJ2-7, the V gene TRBV6-1; the match to TRBD2 covers 12 bases. Sequencing used peripheral blood mononuclear cells (PBMCs), obtained at new diagnosis, from a patient treated with antithyroid drugs. The CDR3 DNA sequence: TGTGCCAGCAGCCCCACTAGCGGGAGGATCTGCGAGCAGTACTTC. The encoded protein is CASSPTSGRICEQYF.